This T cell receptor beta chain was sequenced during a study of shared clonotypes between healthy human individuals. Study conclusions and caveats: Clonotype sharing levels among donors were expected to vary with sequencing depth.

The CDR3 spans 11 amino acids, including both terminal residues. Germline CDR1 reads DFQATT; CDR2 reads SNEGSKA (reference sequence). In regard to this clone: Its target is unknown. A read error is likely, as this CDR3 ends without the conserved phenylalanine or tryptophan. The DNA is left out, because the CDR3 cannot be placed on it with certainty; the CDR3 is given as TCRdb lists it.

Sorted-subset replicate PCRs used about 180 ng DNA, approximately 33,000 T cell genomes. Assay: immunoSEQ multiplex PCR; the TCRdb copy retains only in-frame clones and omits some. The sample comprises about 1.5 million clones, 95% to 99% of which are singletons, and 0.45% rests with the top ten. The clonotype was recovered from a man aged 25 to 45 in good health. The V gene is TRBV20-1, the J gene TRBJ2-7; the tabulated D call, TRBD1, remains unverified against the DNA. Material for sequencing was naive CD4+ T cells sorted from blood. Subset: CD45RA+ positively selected. CDR3 sequence reads: CSARDPGQLYS.